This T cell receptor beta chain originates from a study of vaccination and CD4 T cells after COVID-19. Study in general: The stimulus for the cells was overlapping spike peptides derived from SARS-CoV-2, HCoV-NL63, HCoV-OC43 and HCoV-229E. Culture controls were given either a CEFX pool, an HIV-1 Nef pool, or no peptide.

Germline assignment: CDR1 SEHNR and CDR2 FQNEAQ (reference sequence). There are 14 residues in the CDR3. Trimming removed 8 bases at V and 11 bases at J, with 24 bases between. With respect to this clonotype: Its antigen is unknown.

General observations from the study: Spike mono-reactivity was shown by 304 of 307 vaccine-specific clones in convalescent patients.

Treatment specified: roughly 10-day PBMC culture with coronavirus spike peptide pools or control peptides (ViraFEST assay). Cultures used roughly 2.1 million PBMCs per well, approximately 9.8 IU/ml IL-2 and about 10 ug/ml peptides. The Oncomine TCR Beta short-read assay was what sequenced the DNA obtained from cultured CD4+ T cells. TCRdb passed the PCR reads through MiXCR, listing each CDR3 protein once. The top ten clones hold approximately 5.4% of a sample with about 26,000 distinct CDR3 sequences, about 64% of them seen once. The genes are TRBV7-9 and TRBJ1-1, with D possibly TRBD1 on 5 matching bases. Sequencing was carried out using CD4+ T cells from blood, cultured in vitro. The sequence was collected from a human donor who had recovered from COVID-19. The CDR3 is CASAGDGLREVAFF. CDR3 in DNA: TGTGCCAGCGCCGGGGACGGCCTAAGGGAAGTCGCTTTCTTT.